Each of the 5 T cell receptor beta chains below was sequenced from the same sample in a study of response to subunit inactivated influenza vaccine. TCRdb ran MiXCR on the RT-PCR reads and lists one entry per CDR3 protein. This sample carries a few hundred thousand distinct CDR3 sequences, just over 20% of them seen once, and the ten largest clones take roughly a tenth. The sequenced sample was PBMCs from blood, obtained about 20 months after vaccination. The receptors were sampled from a man in his fifties or sixties who received an inactivated influenza vaccine.

This clonotype has a count of ten or more. This chain connects TRBV7-9 to TRBJ2-3, with 11 bases matching TRBD2. Per germline, CDR1 SEHNR and CDR2 FQNEAQ (reference sequence). The CDR3 covers 17 residues. J was trimmed by 2 bases and V by 4 bases; bases with no gene match: 8. The CDR3 sequence is CASSSELAGVATDTQYF. The CDR3 DNA is TGTGCCAGCAGCTCCGAACTAGCGGGAGTCGCCACAGATACGCAGTATTTT. Full variable domain (remainder filled in from reference TRBV7-9 and TRBJ2-3): DTGVSQNPRHKITKRGQNVTFRCDPISEHNRLYWYRQTLGQGPEFLTYFQNEAQLEKSRLLSDRFSAERPKGSFSTLEIQRTEQGDSAMYLCASSSELAGVATDTQYFGPGTRLTVL.

This clonotype showed up just a few times. J is TRBJ2-2 and V is TRBV9; maybe TRBD2 (6 bases). The CDR3 spans 16 residues. Trimming took 2 bases from V and 5 from J, leaving 16 bases between them. Per germline, CDR1 SGDLS and CDR2 YYNGEE. The CDR3 reads CASSVEGLGRTGELFF. CDR3 in DNA: TGTGCCAGCAGCGTCGAAGGGCTAGGGAGGACCGGGGAGCTGTTTTTT.

Concerning this clonotype itself: At one boundary the junction diverges from the germline segment, which might be a read error. The V call is TRBV14, the J call TRBJ1-5; no definite D call. The length of the CDR3 is 15 residues. Germline assignment: CDR1 SGHDN and CDR2 FVKESK. The CDR3: CPSSRLGYSNQPQHF. In nucleotides, the CDR3 is TGTCCCAGCAGCCGACTAGGGTATAGCAATCAGCCCCAGCATTTT.

The chain combines TRBV24-1 with TRBJ2-2, with 7 bases lining up with TRBD1. The germline V gene encodes CDR1 KGHDR and CDR2 SFDVKD. The CDR3 is made up of 17 amino acids. With 2 bases clipped from V and 2 bases from J, the junction kept 7 bases outside the gene matches. For the CDR3, the DNA is TGTGCCACCAGTGATTCCCCCGGGACAGAAAACACCGGGGAGCTGTTTTTT. Amino acid sequence: CATSDSPGTENTGELFF.

This clonotype was picked up a small number of times. V and J are TRBV5-1 and TRBJ2-3, with 12 bases lining up with TRBD2. Germline V gene lookup returns CDR1 SGHRS and CDR2 YFSETQ. V lost 0 bases to trimming and J lost 0 bases; unmatched junction nucleotides: 5. The CDR3 spans 18 residues. CDR3 nucleotide sequence: TGCGCCAGCAGCTTGGCGGGACTAGCGGGCGCCAGCACAGATACGCAGTATTTT. The encoded protein is CASSLAGLAGASTDTQYF.